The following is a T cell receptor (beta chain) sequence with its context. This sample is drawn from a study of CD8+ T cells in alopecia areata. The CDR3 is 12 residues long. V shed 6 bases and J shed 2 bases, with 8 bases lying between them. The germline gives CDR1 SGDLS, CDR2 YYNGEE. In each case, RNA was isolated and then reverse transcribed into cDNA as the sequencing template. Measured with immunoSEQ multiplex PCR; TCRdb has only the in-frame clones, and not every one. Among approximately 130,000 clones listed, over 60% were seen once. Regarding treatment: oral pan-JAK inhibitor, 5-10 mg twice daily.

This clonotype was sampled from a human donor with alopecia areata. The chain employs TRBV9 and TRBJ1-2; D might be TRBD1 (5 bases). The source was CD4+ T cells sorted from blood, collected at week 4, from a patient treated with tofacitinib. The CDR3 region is CASTRDNYGYTF. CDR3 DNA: TGTGCCAGCACTCGGGACAACTATGGCTACACCTTC. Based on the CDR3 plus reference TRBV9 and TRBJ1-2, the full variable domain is DSGVTQTPKHLITATGQRVTLRCSPRSGDLSVYWYQQSLDQGLQFLIQYYNGEERAKGNILERFSAQQFPDLHSELNLSSLELGDSALYFCASTRDNYGYTFGSGTRLTVV.